The TCR beta chain described here comes from a study of radiation and T cells in renal cell carcinoma. Overall study: Nephrectomy followed 15 Gy stereotactic body radiation by 4 weeks.

The time point here: baseline pretreatment blood. Treatment reported: 15 Gy SBRT to primary tumor, nephrectomy 4 weeks later. Measured with immunoSEQ multiplex PCR; TCRdb has only the in-frame clones, and not every one. The sample lists approximately 110,000 clones, roughly 80% occurring once. CDR1 and CDR2 from the germline V gene are SGHAT and FQNNGV. CDR3 length: 12 amino acids. J lost 7 bases, V lost 5 bases, and 3 bases had no gene match. Sequenced here: blood, sampled from a patient whose treatment included radiotherapy and nephrectomy. The rearrangement joins TRBV11-2 to TRBJ2-7, with TRBD2 matching over 9 bases. This receptor was taken from a woman aged 55-70 years with renal cell carcinoma. The CDR3 here is CASSLLAGEQYF. CDR3 coding DNA: TGTGCCAGCAGCCTCCTAGCGGGGGAGCAGTACTTC.